The present entry profiles one T cell receptor (beta chain) with its context. Antigen specificity is unknown. TCR alpha and beta CDR3 regions were amplified from RNA using iRepertoire nested multiplex PCR. MiXCR was run by TCRdb on the multiplex PCR reads, yielding one entry per CDR3 protein. The table includes more than 300,000 distinct CDR3 sequences, about two fifths detected once. These data are taken from a study of glioma-infiltrating T cells. Broader study findings: Tissue and blood shared very few CDR3 sequences.

Trimming pared 8 bases from V and 5 bases from J, leaving 13 bases between. The V gene's germline CDR1 is KGHDR and CDR2 SFDVKD. This CDR3 is 13 amino acids long. Sample: glioma tissue, nonneoplastic brain tissue, or PBMCs (not recorded which). The source is a human donor with low-grade glioma or glioblastoma, undergoing nonglioma brain surgery, or in good health (not recorded which). This chain joins TRBV24-1 and TRBJ2-3; TRBD2 might be the D (5 bases). This CDR3 is CATMIEGVDTQYF. The CDR3 DNA reads TGTGCCACCATGATAGAGGGAGTAGATACGCAGTATTTT.